This T cell receptor beta chain is drawn from a study of cytomegalovirus exposure and HLA in healthy donors. Study background: The 120 or so validation repertoires used a platform that matched the one used for the 666 first-cohort repertoires, as a later analysis reported.

General study results and limits: A list of about 180 TCR beta chains associated with cytomegalovirus was given. According to a subsequent analysis, TCR clusters identified in the first cohort showed a tendency to co-occur across the approximately 120 validation repertoires. Cytomegalovirus status, reportedly, was diagnosed with high specificity and sensitivity by the classifier.

As for this clone: What it binds is unknown.

In germline, CDR1 is ENHRY, CDR2 SYGVKD. Trimming pared 2 bases from V and 0 bases from J, leaving 14 bases between. The length of the CDR3 is 16 residues. Profiling relied on immunoSEQ multiplex PCR, and the TCRdb table lists in-frame clones only, not all of them. The sample has some 270,000 clones; 80% to 90% are singletons. This clonotype was sampled from a woman under 30 in good health and CMV-seronegative. The chain has TRBV10-3 and TRBJ2-7; D is possibly TRBD1 (5 bases). The sample consisted of PBMCs. This CDR3 reads CAISEPDSTSSYEQYF. The CDR3 DNA follows: TGTGCCATCAGTGAGCCCGACAGCACGAGCTCCTACGAGCAGTACTTC.